This T cell receptor (beta chain) was captured in a study of T cell changes during pregnancy in multiple sclerosis. Relative to its sample, this clone is medium-sized (0.01 to 0.1%). This CDR3 is 13 amino acids long. V was clipped by 4 bases and J by 4 bases, with 10 bases between them. Germline V gives CDR1 MGHRA, CDR2 YSYEKL. TCRdb's copy holds only in-frame clones and misses some; the assay was immunoSEQ multiplex PCR. In the table there are roughly 40,000 clones, more than 85% of which are singletons. The sample was CD8+ T cells from peripheral blood mononuclear cells, taken before pregnancy. The receptor was derived from a female donor with multiple sclerosis, enrolled in a pregnancy study. The chain has TRBV4-1 and TRBJ1-2, with D perhaps TRBD1 (5 bases). Written as DNA, the CDR3 is TGCGCCAGCAGCCGCGGGGCGGCCTATGGCTACACCTTC. Translation: CASSRGAAYGYTF.